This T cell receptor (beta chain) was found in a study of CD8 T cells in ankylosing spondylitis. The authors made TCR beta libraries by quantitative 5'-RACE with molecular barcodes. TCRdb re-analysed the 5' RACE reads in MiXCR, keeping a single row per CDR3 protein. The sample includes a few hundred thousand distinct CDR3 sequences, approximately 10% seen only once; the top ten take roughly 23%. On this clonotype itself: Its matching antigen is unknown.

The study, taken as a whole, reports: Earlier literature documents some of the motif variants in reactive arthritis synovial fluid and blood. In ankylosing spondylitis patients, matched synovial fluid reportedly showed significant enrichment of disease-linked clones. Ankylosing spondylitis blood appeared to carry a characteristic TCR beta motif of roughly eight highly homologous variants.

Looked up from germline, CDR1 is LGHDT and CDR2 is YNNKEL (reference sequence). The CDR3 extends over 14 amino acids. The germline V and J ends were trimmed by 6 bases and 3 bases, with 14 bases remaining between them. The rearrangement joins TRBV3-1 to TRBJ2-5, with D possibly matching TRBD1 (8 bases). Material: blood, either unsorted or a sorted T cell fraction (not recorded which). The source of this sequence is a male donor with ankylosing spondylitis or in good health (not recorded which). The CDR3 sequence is CASSLQGGKETQYF. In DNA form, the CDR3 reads TGTGCCAGCAGTCTACAGGGGGGGAAAGAGACCCAGTACTTC.